These T cell receptor beta chains were read from a single sample in a study of breast tumors, draining lymph nodes, adjacent tissues. MiXCR was run by TCRdb on the multiplex PCR reads, yielding one entry per CDR3 protein. Of fewer than 90,000 distinct CDR3 sequences in the sample, over 25% are singletons; the top ten hold 8% to 9%. Sequencing was done on a sample of axillary lymph node tissue. These TCRs come from a female donor with breast cancer. Some clones in this sample may be carry-over from other donors' samples. CDR3s leave out the opening cysteine and the closing phenylalanine or tryptophan. Fields, in order: J gene, V gene, CDR3 protein.

J: TRBJ2-7
V: TRBV7-2
CDR3: ASSLARGLAGGEQY

J: TRBJ2-5
V: TRBV27
CDR3: ASTRFGGYQETQY

J: TRBJ2-7
V: TRBV6-5
CDR3: ASKRGRAYERH

J: TRBJ1-2
V: TRBV5-1
CDR3: ASSQVPRDGYT

J: TRBJ2-1
V: TRBV24-1
CDR3: ATSGSYRYNEQF

J: TRBJ2-7
V: TRBV28
CDR3: ASTPGGRNHYEQY

J: TRBJ1-5
V: TRBV30
CDR3: AWSVGGQPQH

J: TRBJ2-5
V: TRBV6-6
CDR3: ASSSGLRGETQY

J: TRBJ1-2
V: TRBV6-4
CDR3: ASSDSGTGGYT

J: TRBJ2-2
V: TRBV6-5
CDR3: ASTRAIWNTGELF

J: TRBJ2-7
V: TRBV18
CDR3: ATQREGLGEQY

J: TRBJ1-2
V: TRBV27
CDR3: ASSSGTDFYGYT

J: TRBJ2-7
V: TRBV20-1
CDR3: SAVKGEQY

J: TRBJ2-7
V: TRBV7-8
CDR3: ASSYGSGFSYEQY

J: TRBJ1-4
V: TRBV20-1
CDR3: SATGQGGEKLF

J: TRBJ2-3
V: TRBV11-2
CDR3: ASSQTGNTDTQY

J: TRBJ2-1
V: TRBV7-3
CDR3: ASSLTSGHDNEQF

J: TRBJ1-5
V: TRBV3-1
CDR3: ASSAGGDNQPQH

J: TRBJ1-5
V: TRBV24-1
CDR3: ATSDTRGSNQPQH

J: TRBJ1-6
V: TRBV12-5
CDR3: ASSPGLDNSPLH

J: TRBJ2-3
V: TRBV2
CDR3: ASSRSAGGTDTQY

J: TRBJ1-1
V: TRBV5-8
CDR3: ASSLGAGRGHTEAF

J: TRBJ1-1
V: TRBV7-9
CDR3: ASSRSGGLAEAF

J: TRBJ2-3
V: TRBV2
CDR3: ASTVWRTISDTQY

J: TRBJ2-5
V: TRBV20-1
CDR3: SAPDRFQETQY

J: TRBJ2-3
V: TRBV25-1
CDR3: ASTEAGQTDTQY

J: TRBJ2-2
V: TRBV18
CDR3: ASSQYTGVNTGELF

J: TRBJ2-1
V: TRBV19
CDR3: ASSPEPTYNEQF

J: TRBJ2-1
V: TRBV11-2
CDR3: ASSYWGRVNEQF